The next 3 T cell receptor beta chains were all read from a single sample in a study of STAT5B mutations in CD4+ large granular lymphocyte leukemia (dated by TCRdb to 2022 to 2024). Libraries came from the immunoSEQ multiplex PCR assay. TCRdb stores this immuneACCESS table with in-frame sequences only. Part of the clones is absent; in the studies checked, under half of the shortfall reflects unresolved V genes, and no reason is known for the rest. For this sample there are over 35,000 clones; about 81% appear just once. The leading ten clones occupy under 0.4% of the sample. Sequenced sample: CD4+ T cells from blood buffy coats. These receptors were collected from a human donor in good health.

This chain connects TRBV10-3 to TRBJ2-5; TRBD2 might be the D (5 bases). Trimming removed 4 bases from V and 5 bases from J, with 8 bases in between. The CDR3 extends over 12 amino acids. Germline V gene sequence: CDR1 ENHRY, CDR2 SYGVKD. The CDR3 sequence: CAISGEGETQYF. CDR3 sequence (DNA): TGTGCCATCAGTGGAGAGGGTGAGACCCAGTACTTC.

CDR3 in amino acids: CASSYQGDQPQHF. The CDR3 nucleotides are TGTGCCAGCAGTTACCAGGGAGACCAGCCCCAGCATTTT. This rearrangement joins TRBV27 to TRBJ1-5; D may be TRBD1 (5 bases). Germline CDR1 MNHEY, CDR2 SMNVEV (reference sequence). The ends were cut back, 4 bases at V and 7 bases at J, with 11 bases in the middle. CDR3 length equals 13 residues.

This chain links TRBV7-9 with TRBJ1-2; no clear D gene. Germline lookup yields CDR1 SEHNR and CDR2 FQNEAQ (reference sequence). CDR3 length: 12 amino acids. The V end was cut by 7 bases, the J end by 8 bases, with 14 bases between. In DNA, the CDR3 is TGTGCCAGCAACCTGTCGGGTGGCGGCTACACCTTC. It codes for CASNLSGGGYTF. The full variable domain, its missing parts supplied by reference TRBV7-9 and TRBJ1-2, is DTGVSQNPRHKITKRGQNVTFRCDPISEHNRLYWYRQTLGQGPEFLTYFQNEAQLEKSRLLSDRFSAERPKGSFSTLEIQRTEQGDSAMYLCASNLSGGGYTFGSGTRLTVV.